This T cell receptor (beta chain) derives from a study of T and B cells in COVID-19 patients. Study background: Peripheral blood came from COVID-19 patients with active infection or after recovery. The recovered patients had mostly mild to moderate COVID-19 with outpatient management.

The CDR3 totals 15 residues. Trimming left V 6 bases short and J 6 bases short, with 15 bases between. Each TRB amplification used 250-500 ng of genomic DNA from blood. This clonotype is labeled medium-sized (0.01 to 0.1%). Multiplex PCR with BIOMED2 TRB-A/B primer pools amplified TRB rearrangements. In TCRdb, the multiplex PCR reads were re-called with MiXCR into one record per CDR3 protein. The sample holds a few thousand distinct CDR3 sequences, about 25% seen once. The sample was blood. This chain connects TRBV12-3 or TRBV12-4 to TRBJ1-6; no clear D. The source is a human donor with active COVID-19. The CDR3 here is CASRPRANSNSPLHF. The CDR3 bases are TGTGCCAGCAGGCCTAGGGCGAACAGTAATTCACCCCTCCACTTT.